Each of the 9 T cell receptor beta chains below was sequenced from the same sample in a study of CD8+CD57+ T cells in acquired aplastic anemia. It was genomic DNA that served as the template for profiling TCR beta VDJ and CDR3. TCRdb reanalysed the reads using MiXCR and keeps one entry per CDR3 protein. The sample has 110,000 or so distinct CDR3 sequences, roughly 50% seen once. The sample consisted of sorted CD4+, CD8+, or CD8+CD57+ T cells (not recorded which) from PBMCs. The receptors stem from a human donor in good health, serving as a control.

The chain is built from TRBV2 and TRBJ2-7; TRBD2 aligns across 13 bases. The CDR3 length is 15 residues. Looked up from germline, CDR1 is SNHLY and CDR2 is FYNNEI. Germline trimming cut 4 bases from V and 6 bases from J; bases unmatched to any gene: 6. Here the CDR3 reads CASSGGLAGEAEQYF. The CDR3 DNA follows: TGTGCCAGCAGTGGAGGACTAGCGGGGGAGGCCGAGCAGTACTTC. Complete variable domain (other parts from reference TRBV2 and TRBJ2-7): EPEVTQTPSHQVTQMGQEVILRCVPISNHLYFYWYRQILGQKVEFLVSFYNNEISEKSEIFDDQFSVERPDGSNFTLKIRSTKLEDSAMYFCASSGGLAGEAEQYFGPGTRLTVT.

The gene calls are TRBV29-1 and TRBJ2-3, with 9 bases fitting TRBD2. V was clipped by 5 bases and J by 0 bases; unmatched bases: 6. CDR1 is SQVTM and CDR2 is ANQGSEA in the germline V gene. The length of the CDR3 is 15 residues. As DNA, the CDR3 is TGCAGCGTTAGCACTAGCGGGTCTAGCACAGATACGCAGTATTTT. The encoded protein is CSVSTSGSSTDTQYF.

The chain links TRBV20-1 to TRBJ2-1, with D maybe TRBD1 (6 bases). The CDR3 contains 11 residues. Between the trimmed V and J ends, which lost 3 bases and 12 bases, there was a span of 12 bases. The germline CDR1 and CDR2 sequences are DFQATT and SNEGSKA (reference sequence). CDR3 sequence reads: CSASIQGWQFF. The CDR3, as DNA: TGCAGTGCTAGTATTCAGGGGTGGCAGTTCTTC.

This sequence joins TRBV15 and TRBJ1-2, with D possibly being TRBD1 (5 bases). V lost 1 base to trimming and J lost 5 bases, with 11 bases between them. The germline V gene encodes CDR1 LNHNV and CDR2 YYDKDF (reference sequence). The CDR3 loop spans 14 amino acids. CDR3 sequence: CATSRGGTSYGYTF. CDR3 DNA: TGTGCCACCAGCAGAGGGGGGACCTCATATGGCTACACCTTC.

This clonotype was counted many times. V gene TRBV11-1 combines with J gene TRBJ1-2, with 10 bases aligning to TRBD1. V was clipped by 1 base and J by 6 bases; unmatched bases: 11. This CDR3 has 17 residues. From germline, CDR1 is SGHAT and CDR2 FQDESV (reference sequence). The CDR3 DNA reads TGTGCCAGCAGCTTAGTACTCCGGGACAGGGGAGGCCATGGCTACACCTTC. Amino acids: CASSLVLRDRGGHGYTF.

DNA for the CDR3: TGTGCCAGCAGTTCCGGGACAGGGGTAGATCAGCCCCAGCATTTT. Its translation: CASSSGTGVDQPQHF. The genes are TRBV2 and TRBJ1-5, with 10 positions matching TRBD1. Germline V gene sequence: CDR1 SNHLY, CDR2 FYNNEI. V shed 5 bases and J 5 bases; nucleotides not matched to a gene: 6. The CDR3 totals 15 residues.

The V gene is TRBV19, the J gene TRBJ2-7; no definite D call. CDR1 is LNHDA, CDR2 SQIVND, per germline (reference sequence). Trimming removed 5 bases from V and 3 bases from J, with 14 bases in between. The CDR3 has 14 residues. CDR3 bases: TGTGCCAGTAGTGAGTTTAGCTCGGGCTACGAGCAGTACTTC. This codes for CASSEFSSGYEQYF. Supplemented by reference TRBV19 and TRBJ2-7, the full variable domain reads DGGITQSPKYLFRKEGQNVTLSCEQNLNHDAMYWYRQDPGQGLRLIYYSQIVNDFQKGDIAEGYSVSREKKESFPLTVTSAQKNPTAFYLCASSEFSSGYEQYFGPGTRLTVT.

The V gene is TRBV25-1, the J gene TRBJ2-5; perhaps TRBD2 as D (6 bases). The ends were cut back, 4 bases at V and 6 bases at J, with 18 bases in the middle. Germline loops: CDR1 MGHDK, CDR2 SYGVNS. CDR3 size: 15 residues. The DNA of the CDR3 is TGTGCCAGCAGTGCTAGCGAGGGTCGTCGGAAGACCCAGTACTTC. Translation: CASSASEGRRKTQYF. The complete variable domain, with remaining parts taken from reference TRBV25-1 and TRBJ2-5, reads EADIYQTPRYLVIGTGKKITLECSQTMGHDKMYWYQQDPGMELHLIHYSYGVNSTEKGDLSSESTVSRIRTEHFPLTLESARPSHTSQYLCASSASEGRRKTQYFGPGTRLLVL.

As for this clonotype: Its ends do not fully match the called genes, so a read error is possible. In nucleotides, the CDR3 is TGTGCCACCAGTGACCCCGGACAAACAGATACGCAGTATTTT. It is translated as CATSDPGQTDTQYF. The chain combines TRBV10-3 with TRBJ2-3; possibly TRBD1 for D (5 bases). The germline gives CDR1 ENHRY, CDR2 SYGVKD. This CDR3 is built from 14 residues.